This T cell receptor beta chain was recovered during a study of blood T cells in healthy people across ages. This clonotype was seen a few times. Its antigen is not identified. Regarding the study as a whole: Diversity was higher, and naive CD4+ cells more numerous, in long-lived donors than in aged donors.

A second PCR, run for roughly 7 to 11 cycles, used a sample-barcoded 5' primer plus a J-beta primer mix. TCRdb reanalysed the 5' RACE reads using MiXCR and keeps one entry per CDR3 protein. The table shows about 1.6 million distinct CDR3 sequences, with roughly 30% occurring only once. The V gene lost 3 bases and the J gene lost 0 bases, with 13 bases spanning the gap. Germline lookup yields CDR1 SGDLS and CDR2 YYNGEE. CDR3 length equals 16 residues. The V call is TRBV9, the J call TRBJ2-1; possibly TRBD1 for D (6 bases). Source material: blood. The TCR originated in a woman in her 30s in good health. The DNA for the CDR3 is TGTGCCAGCAGCGGAACCGGACAGCTCTCCTACAATGAGCAGTTCTTC. It translates to CASSGTGQLSYNEQFF.